These 8 T cell receptor beta chains came from one sample sequenced in a study of OX40 agonist ivuxolimab in advanced cancers. Produced via immunoSEQ multiplex PCR; TCRdb's table is partial and in-frame only. The sample carries roughly 62,000 clones, around 84% recorded once. This sample comprised CD4+ or CD8+ T cells sorted from blood, obtained in a trial of the OX40 agonist ivuxolimab. All receptors derive from an adult with an advanced solid tumor such as melanoma, head and neck, liver or kidney cancer.

V and J are TRBV28 and TRBJ2-5; D gene ambiguous. Germline loops: CDR1 MDHEN, CDR2 SYDVKM. The CDR3 contains 13 residues. Trimming removed 1 base at V and 7 bases at J, with 10 bases between. CDR3 in amino acids: CASSLSGFRTQYF. CDR3 DNA sequence: TGTGCCAGCAGTTTATCCGGGTTTCGGACCCAGTACTTC.

The rearrangement uses TRBV5-1 and TRBJ2-3; no reliable D call. Trimming left V 7 bases short and J 0 bases short, with 12 bases between. The CDR3 totals 14 residues. CDR1 and CDR2 from the germline V gene are SGHRS and YFSETQ. The CDR3 is CASSPGVSTDTQYF. CDR3 in DNA: TGCGCCAGCTCCCCAGGAGTTAGCACAGATACGCAGTATTTT.

This chain joins TRBV7-9 and TRBJ2-1; 7 positions agree with TRBD2. Germline-derived CDR1 and CDR2 are SEHNR and FQNEAQ (reference sequence). CDR3 length equals 11 residues. Trimming took 5 bases from V and 15 from J; bases not matched to a gene: 7. The CDR3 protein is CASSPRDYPFF. The DNA for the CDR3 is TGTGCCAGCAGCCCCCGGGACTATCCGTTCTTC.

J is TRBJ2-2 and V is TRBV5-1; 10 bases match TRBD1. This CDR3 region has 16 residues. Germline V gene sequence: CDR1 SGHRS, CDR2 YFSETQ. V shed 4 bases, J shed 5 bases, and the junction held 8 bases outside the gene matches. The CDR3 DNA follows: TGCGCCAGCAGCCCGGTAGCGGGACAGGGGACCGGGGAGCTGTTTTTT. It codes for CASSPVAGQGTGELFF.

This chain connects TRBV6-5 to TRBJ2-1; 9 bases fit TRBD2. Per the germline V gene, CDR1 is MNHEY and CDR2 is SVGAGI. The CDR3 totals 15 residues. V shed 6 bases and J 4 bases; nucleotides not matched to a gene: 7. CDR3 sequence: CASRRLAELYNEQFF. CDR3 bases: TGTGCCAGCAGACGACTAGCGGAGTTATACAATGAGCAGTTCTTC.

The V call is TRBV27, the J call TRBJ2-2, with a possible D match to TRBD1 (5 bases). The CDR3 loop spans 14 amino acids. V was pared by 4 bases and J by 1 base, with 7 bases between. Germline-derived CDR1 and CDR2 are MNHEY and SMNVEV (reference sequence). CDR3 residues: CASSWGRNTGELFF. Written as DNA, the CDR3 is TGTGCCAGCAGTTGGGGCAGGAACACCGGGGAGCTGTTTTTT.

The V call is TRBV19, the J call TRBJ1-6; D is undetermined. Germline V gene sequence: CDR1 LNHDA, CDR2 SQIVND (reference sequence). The CDR3 spans 14 residues. V was shortened by 7 bases and J by 8 bases, with 15 bases between the two germline ends. This chain's CDR3 is CASTGRTRDSPLHF. The DNA of the CDR3 is TGTGCCAGTACCGGACGAACCAGAGATTCACCCCTCCACTTT.

The chain employs TRBV7-9 and TRBJ2-1; D gene uncertain. V lost 2 bases to trimming and J lost 9 bases, with 5 bases between them. CDR1 and CDR2 from the germline V gene are SEHNR and FQNEAQ (reference sequence). The CDR3 covers 11 residues. As DNA, the CDR3 is TGTGCCAGCAGCTTACGGAGTGAGCAGTTCTTC. Translating it yields CASSLRSEQFF.